Presented here are 3 T cell receptor beta chains from one specimen sequenced in a study of cytomegalovirus exposure and HLA in healthy donors. Primers: 60 Vbeta forward and 13 Jbeta reverse. Assay used: immunoSEQ multiplex PCR; TCRdb lists only in-frame clones, some missing. Among approximately 82,000 clones listed, 62% were seen once. Sequenced material: PBMCs. The source of these receptors is a woman in her twenties or thirties in good health and CMV-seropositive.

The chain employs TRBV10-1 and TRBJ2-1; D remains ambiguous. V lost 2 bases, J lost 4 bases, and 6 bases lay in between. Germline V gives CDR1 WNHNN, CDR2 SYGVQD (reference sequence). The CDR3 is 13 residues long. This chain's CDR3 is CASSEGRYNEQFF. The CDR3 nucleotides are TGCGCCAGCAGTGAGGGCAGATACAATGAGCAGTTCTTC.

The table lists this clone with a count of one. The chain employs TRBV7-2 and TRBJ2-7, with TRBD1 identical over 9 bases. V dropped 5 bases and J dropped 3; count of bases not matched to a gene: 5. The CDR3 runs to 14 residues. Germline V gene lookup returns CDR1 SGHTA and CDR2 FQGNSA. The CDR3 here is CASSTGTGYYEQYF. CDR3 bases: TGTGCCAGCAGCACCGGGACAGGGTACTACGAGCAGTACTTC. The full variable domain, its missing parts supplied by reference TRBV7-2 and TRBJ2-7, is GAGVSQSPSNKVTEKGKDVELRCDPISGHTALYWYRQSLGQGLEFLIYFQGNSAPDKSGLPSDRFSAERTGGSVSTLTIQRTQQEDSAVYLCASSTGTGYYEQYFGPGTRLTVT.

The rearrangement joins TRBV19 to TRBJ1-1; perhaps TRBD1 as D (6 bases). The CDR3 extends over 18 amino acids. Germline lookup yields CDR1 LNHDA and CDR2 SQIVND (reference sequence). Trimming removed 9 bases from V and 0 bases from J, with 26 bases in between. The CDR3 reads CASSKERRGNRMNTEAFF. The CDR3 DNA sequence: TGTGCCAGCAGCAAAGAGCGCAGGGGTAATCGCATGAACACTGAAGCTTTCTTT.